This TCR beta chain was obtained from a study of T cells in Graves' hyperthyroidism and ophthalmopathy. Newly diagnosed hyperthyroidism patients aged 18 to 65 years had disease lasting under 2 months. This clonotype was seen ten or more times. Template material for amplifying TCR beta CDR3 regions consisted of RNA transcripts. First-round RT-PCR targeting the TCR CDR3 was performed with the HTBI primer set. TCRdb reprocessed the multiplex PCR reads via MiXCR and lists one record per CDR3 protein. The data contain a few hundred thousand distinct CDR3 sequences, approximately 44% of them singletons. Sample: peripheral blood or thyroid tissue (not recorded which). This receptor was obtained from a woman under 30 with Graves' hyperthyroidism.

The CDR3 reads CASSKDTGGPQPQHF. The CDR3 nucleotides are TGTGCCAGCAGCAAGGATACAGGGGGTCCCCAGCCCCAGCATTTT. This rearrangement joins TRBV7-2 to TRBJ1-5; 8 bases are a match to TRBD1. The ends lost 5 bases at V and 7 bases at J; junction bases unmatched: 10. CDR3 length equals 15 residues. Germline V CDR1 and CDR2: SGHTA, FQGNSA.